A single sample is the source of the 8 T cell receptor beta chains below, sequenced in a study of blood T cell repertoires in COVID-19. Data came from immunoSEQ multiplex PCR; TCRdb stores just in-frame clones and leaves some out. The table lists more than 90,000 clones, 85% to 90% of them singletons. The sequencing sample was made of peripheral blood. The receptors shown here come from a man in his 70s who had recovered from COVID-19.

The rearrangement joins TRBV5-1 to TRBJ2-5; 11 nucleotides line up with TRBD2. Germline assignment: CDR1 SGHRS and CDR2 YFSETQ. This CDR3 region has 16 residues. J gave up 5 bases and V 1 base, and 7 bases lay outside the gene matches. The chain's CDR3 is CASSLMQLAGEETQYF. The CDR3 DNA reads TGCGCCAGCAGCTTGATGCAACTAGCGGGGGAGGAGACCCAGTACTTC.

This chain connects TRBV5-1 to TRBJ2-1, with TRBD2 matching over 12 bases. V trimming: 3 bases; J trimming: 4 bases; junction bases outside the gene matches: 2. The CDR3 extends over 15 amino acids. The V gene's germline CDR1 is SGHRS and CDR2 YFSETQ. Here the CDR3 DNA reads TGCGCCAGCAGCTATGGACTAGCGGGATACAATGAGCAGTTCTTC. This sequence encodes CASSYGLAGYNEQFF.

The rearrangement joins TRBV5-4 to TRBJ2-3; TRBD1 agrees at 9 bases. The length of the CDR3 is 16 residues. J lost 6 bases, V lost 4 bases, and 12 bases had no gene match. Germline V gene sequence: CDR1 SGHNT, CDR2 YYREEE (reference sequence). CDR3 loop: CASSTKQGASTDTQYF. CDR3 DNA sequence: TGTGCCAGCAGCACCAAACAGGGGGCGTCCACGGATACGCAGTATTTT.

The rearrangement links TRBV9 to TRBJ1-1; the match to TRBD1 covers 7 bases. Germline CDR1 and CDR2: SGDLS and YYNGEE. This CDR3 is built from 15 residues. V dropped 3 bases and J dropped 3; count of bases not matched to a gene: 8. The CDR3: CASSARDRDYTEAFF. As DNA, the CDR3 is TGTGCCAGCAGCGCCCGGGACAGAGACTACACTGAAGCTTTCTTT.

The rearrangement links TRBV11-2 to TRBJ1-1; D is undetermined. Germline V gives CDR1 SGHAT, CDR2 FQNNGV. V was pared by 3 bases and J by 3 bases, with 8 bases between. The CDR3 has 13 amino acids. The CDR3 region has the DNA TGTGCCAGCAGCTTCCCCCCGGACACTGAAGCTTTCTTT. Its protein is CASSFPPDTEAFF.

The V call is TRBV5-1, the J call TRBJ2-3, with 12 bases fitting TRBD2. The CDR3 has 17 residues. The V gene end was trimmed by 3 bases and the J gene end by 0 bases; junction bases not matched to a gene: 5. Germline lookup yields CDR1 SGHRS and CDR2 YFSETQ. The CDR3 reads CASSWMLAGGSTDTQYF. The CDR3 DNA is TGCGCCAGCAGCTGGATGCTAGCGGGAGGGAGCACAGATACGCAGTATTTT.

V and J are TRBV29-1 and TRBJ2-2; 9 bases fit TRBD1. Germline V gene data show CDR1 as SQVTM and CDR2 as ANQGSEA. The CDR3 covers 14 residues. V lost 5 bases to trimming and J lost 4 bases; unmatched junction nucleotides: 5. This CDR3 is CSVPGQGATGELFF. The DNA for the CDR3 is TGCAGCGTTCCGGGACAGGGAGCCACCGGGGAGCTGTTTTTT.

The chain recombines TRBV28 with TRBJ2-7; TRBD2 matches 9 bases. V gave up 5 bases and J gave up 3 bases; unmatched junction bases: 8. The CDR3 is 15 residues long. Per the germline V gene, CDR1 is MDHEN and CDR2 is SYDVKM. CDR3 loop: CASSSPGLAIYEQYF. In DNA, the CDR3 is TGTGCCAGCAGTAGTCCGGGACTAGCCATCTACGAGCAGTACTTC. The whole variable domain, remainder taken from reference TRBV28 and TRBJ2-7, is DVKVTQSSRYLVKRTGEKVFLECVQDMDHENMFWYRQDPGLGLRLIYFSYDVKMKEKGDIPEGYSVSREKKERFSLILESASTNQTSMYLCASSSPGLAIYEQYFGPGTRLTVT.